This T cell receptor beta chain was recorded in a study of early T cells in non-severe SARS-CoV-2 infection (dated by TCRdb to the early 2020s). In terms of the full investigation: TCR sequencing used bulk RNA from unsorted whole blood, so alpha and beta chains could not be paired.

A case-control design nested within a healthcare worker cohort in London, UK, was used, with weekly nasopharyngeal swab PCR tests and blood sampling performed. Healthcare workers were recruited during the week of the UK lockdown, between 23 and 31 March 2020, and followed weekly for up to roughly 15 weeks. CDR1 and CDR2 are read off the germline V gene as SQVTM and ANQGSEA. V loses 6 bases at its end and J loses 15 bases; junction bases beyond the gene matches: 16. The cysteine opens and the phenylalanine closes a CDR3 of 13 amino acids. Only the CDR3 part of the read is kept: 39 bases, read in frame from the first base. This clonotype came up many times. Its antigen is not yet known. Within one base of it there is no much larger clone, and no base qualities were kept. Library preparation employed 5' RACE. The instrument given in TCRdb is NextSeq 500. Unique molecular identifiers were attached to individual cDNA molecules in the TCR library protocol so that sequencing error and PCR bias could be corrected. Sequencing covered both TCR alpha and beta chains, and within each sample the abundances of alpha and beta sequences were tightly co-correlated. Per the authors' processing: Decombinator V4 was used to perform V gene, J gene and CDR3 annotation of TCR sequences. Expanded TCRs were defined as changing significantly between any two time points under a Poisson model with p below 0.0001. TCR abundances were normalised to the total number of TCRs sequenced in each sample and reported as counts per million. MAIT TCRs were defined by TRAV1-2 paired with TRAJ12, TRAJ20 or TRAJ33, and iNKT TCRs by TRAV10 paired with TRAJ18. A search of VDJdb, accessed on 1 November 2021, was run for TCRs annotated to CMV, EBV and SARS-CoV-2, with TCRs annotated for multiple antigens excluded. TCRdb itself trimmed the public reads at Q25 with fastp, ran MiXCR and retained productive beta chains. Here each entry gathers all rows of one CDR3 protein and keeps the most common genes and DNA. Here the V and J calls rest on TCRdb's processing, not on the authors' analysis. This sample has some 49,000 distinct CDR3 sequences in its table, and about 11% of those were observed once. The ten largest account for 7.5% to 9.5% of the sample.

The investigation overall reported the following: VDJdb matching was skewed toward anti-spike CD8 responses, so virus-specific expansions were likely underestimated and private and CD4 specificities were missed.

The sample taken for sequencing was whole blood. The chain is encoded by TRBV29-1 joined to TRBJ2-1, and TRBD2 aligns with 8 junction nucleotides. The TCR was taken from an adult who was a healthcare worker with PCR-confirmed SARS-CoV-2 infection or an uninfected control (not recorded which). The CDR3 in this case is CSVLAGDRKLAFF. The DNA sequence is given as TGCAGCGTCCTAGCGGGTGACCGGAAATTGGCGTTCTTC.